A single sample is the source of the 13 T cell receptor beta chains below, sequenced in a study of cytomegalovirus exposure and HLA in healthy donors. Primers: 60 Vbeta forward and 13 Jbeta reverse. Some clones are missing from TCRdb's copy, which holds only in-frame ones; the method was immunoSEQ multiplex PCR. The sample has around 180,000 clones; about 80% are singletons. The material sequenced was PBMCs. The receptor set was obtained from a man aged 55 to 70 in good health and CMV-seronegative.

This sequence joins TRBV7-8 and TRBJ1-4, with 8 bases aligning to TRBD1. This CDR3 comprises 15 residues. CDR1 and CDR2 from the germline V gene are SGHVS and FQNEAQ. Trimming took 4 bases from V and 5 from J; bases not matched to a gene: 6. CDR3 amino acids: CASSSRTGSNEKLFF. The CDR3, as DNA: TGTGCCAGCAGCTCCCGGACAGGGTCCAATGAAAAACTGTTTTTT.

The chain is built from TRBV4-3 and TRBJ1-5, with a possible D match to TRBD1 (5 bases). The V and J ends lost 0 bases and 5 bases respectively, with 11 bases between them. Germline-derived CDR1 and CDR2 are LGHNA and YSLEER. The CDR3 totals 15 residues. Here the CDR3 DNA reads TGCGCCAGCAGCCAAGATTCGTGGGGGGATCAGCCCCAGCATTTT. Translating it yields CASSQDSWGDQPQHF.

The rearrangement joins TRBV5-1 to TRBJ1-1; 7 bases match TRBD1. Trimming cost V 0 bases and J 7 bases; bases outside gene matches: 6. CDR3 length: 14 amino acids. Germline assignment: CDR1 SGHRS and CDR2 YFSETQ. CDR3 sequence (DNA): TGCGCCAGCAGCTTGGGGACCGGGACAGATGAAGCTTTCTTT. As protein: CASSLGTGTDEAFF. Complete variable domain (other parts from reference TRBV5-1 and TRBJ1-1): KAGVTQTPRYLIKTRGQQVTLSCSPISGHRSVSWYQQTPGQGLQFLFEYFSETQRNKGNFPGRFSGRQFSNSRSEMNVSTLELGDSALYLCASSLGTGTDEAFFGQGTRLTVV.

This chain uses TRBV19 with TRBJ1-1; 7 bases agree with TRBD1. V was clipped by 4 bases and J by 3 bases; unmatched bases: 2. The CDR3 extends over 13 amino acids. Germline loops: CDR1 LNHDA, CDR2 SQIVND (reference sequence). This chain's CDR3 is CASSTQGDTEAFF. The CDR3 DNA reads as TGTGCCAGTAGTACGCAGGGGGACACTGAAGCTTTCTTT.

This chain links TRBV7-9 with TRBJ1-3, with D maybe TRBD1 (5 bases). Trimming took 4 bases from V and 2 from J, leaving 9 bases between them. Germline CDR1 is SEHNR and CDR2 is FQNEAQ (reference sequence). CDR3 length: 14 residues. CDR3 nucleotide sequence: TGTGCCAGCAGCTCTTCAGGGACTGGAAACACCATATATTTT. Residues: CASSSSGTGNTIYF.

This clone was picked up one time. The chain recombines TRBV25-1 with TRBJ1-6, with D maybe TRBD1 (6 bases). The CDR3 consists of 15 residues. Deletions cut 4 bases from V and 0 bases from J, with 7 bases between. Germline V gives CDR1 MGHDK, CDR2 SYGVNS. The CDR3 sequence: CASSADSSYNSPLHF. DNA of the CDR3: TGTGCCAGCAGTGCGGACAGCTCCTATAATTCACCCCTCCACTTT. Looking up the rest from reference TRBV25-1 and TRBJ1-6 gives the full variable domain: EADIYQTPRYLVIGTGKKITLECSQTMGHDKMYWYQQDPGMELHLIHYSYGVNSTEKGDLSSESTVSRIRTEHFPLTLESARPSHTSQYLCASSADSSYNSPLHFGNGTRLTVT.

This clone is a singleton in its sample. V usage is TRBV6-5 and J usage is TRBJ1-5, with D maybe TRBD1 (5 bases). The CDR3 consists of 13 residues. Per the germline V gene, CDR1 is MNHEY and CDR2 is SVGAGI. Trimming took off 2 bases at V and 5 bases at J, with 7 bases between the two ends. CDR3 loop: CASSYVRDQPQHF. The CDR3 nucleotides are TGTGCCAGCAGTTACGTCAGGGATCAGCCCCAGCATTTT.

J is TRBJ1-2 and V is TRBV19, with D maybe TRBD1 (6 bases). The V end lost 5 bases, the J end lost 2 bases, and 12 bases lay between the germline ends. The CDR3 runs 14 residues. The germline V gene encodes CDR1 LNHDA and CDR2 SQIVND (reference sequence). The CDR3 sequence: CASSPSDRNYGYTF. In DNA, the CDR3 is TGTGCCAGTAGTCCCTCGGACAGAAACTATGGCTACACCTTC.

This rearrangement joins TRBV28 to TRBJ2-7, with 12 bases that match TRBD2. In germline, CDR1 is MDHEN, CDR2 SYDVKM. Trimming took 3 bases from V and 4 from J; bases not matched to a gene: 7. The CDR3 runs 16 residues. The CDR3 DNA sequence: TGTGCCAGCAGTTTCCCAAGACTAGCGGGAGAATACGAGCAGTACTTC. As protein: CASSFPRLAGEYEQYF.

The V and J genes are TRBV2 and TRBJ2-5; 10 nucleotides line up with TRBD2. The DNA matches TRBJ2-7 better at its end, which makes the J call doubtful. Per the germline V gene, CDR1 is SNHLY and CDR2 is FYNNEI. CDR3 length: 15 amino acids. The CDR3: CASSPRTSGTYEQYF. The CDR3 DNA is TGTGCCAGCAGTCCCCGGACTAGCGGTACCTACGAGCAGTACTTC.

The rearrangement uses TRBV19 and TRBJ1-5; D might be TRBD1 (5 bases). V was shortened by 5 bases and J by 9 bases, with 17 bases between the two germline ends. Germline V gene data show CDR1 as LNHDA and CDR2 as SQIVND (reference sequence). The CDR3 length is 14 residues. CDR3 nucleotides: TGTGCCAGTAGTGTTGTGCAGGGCCAAGGGCCCCAGCATTTT. Encoded protein: CASSVVQGQGPQHF.

This clone was detected only a few times. The chain uses TRBV2 and TRBJ1-1; maybe TRBD1 (5 bases). This CDR3 contains 13 residues. Germline loops: CDR1 SNHLY, CDR2 FYNNEI. V was pared by 7 bases and J by 0 bases, with 9 bases between. The CDR3, as DNA: TGTGCCAGCATGGGGCTAATGAACACTGAAGCTTTCTTT. This translates into CASMGLMNTEAFF. The full variable domain, in which reference TRBV2 and TRBJ1-1 provide the parts outside the CDR3, is EPEVTQTPSHQVTQMGQEVILRCVPISNHLYFYWYRQILGQKVEFLVSFYNNEISEKSEIFDDQFSVERPDGSNFTLKIRSTKLEDSAMYFCASMGLMNTEAFFGQGTRLTVV.

The rearrangement uses TRBV5-4 and TRBJ2-7; the match to TRBD2 covers 8 bases. Germline trimming cut 4 bases from V and 2 bases from J; bases unmatched to any gene: 8. Germline-derived CDR1 and CDR2 are SGHNT and YYREEE (reference sequence). The CDR3 is made up of 15 amino acids. CDR3 residues: CASSSSGINPYEQYF. The CDR3 nucleotides are TGTGCCAGCAGCAGTAGCGGGATTAACCCCTACGAGCAGTACTTC.